Following are 24 T cell receptor beta chains from one sample sequenced in a study of OX40 agonist ivuxolimab in advanced cancers. The method was immunoSEQ multiplex PCR; TCRdb's version includes in-frame clones alone and lacks a portion of them. Among roughly 15,000 clones listed, around 80% were seen once. Source: CD4+ or CD8+ T cells sorted from blood, taken in a trial of the OX40 agonist ivuxolimab. These receptors were taken from an adult with an advanced solid tumor such as melanoma, head and neck, liver or kidney cancer.

About this clone: One end of the junction does not line up with germline, which may come from a read error. The chain couples TRBV5-1 to TRBJ1-2; possibly TRBD1 for D (5 bases). This CDR3 comprises 15 residues. Germline V gene sequence: CDR1 SGHRS, CDR2 YFSETQ. The CDR3 loop is CASSPYRGPVGGYTF. DNA for the CDR3: TGTGCCAGCAGCCCGTACCGGGGCCCGGTCGGCGGCTACACCTTC.

This clone showed up just once. The chain links TRBV7-3 to TRBJ2-1; a weak D match, TRBD2 (6 bases). The CDR3 extends over 15 amino acids. Trimming stripped 3 bases from V and 8 bases from J, with 17 bases between. Germline values: CDR1 SGHTA, CDR2 FQGTGA. This CDR3 is CASSFRDLLRDEQFF. The CDR3 nucleotides read TGTGCCAGCAGCTTCCGGGACTTACTCCGGGATGAGCAGTTCTTC.

The CDR3 coding sequence is TGCAGTGCTAGAGGGGAGACCCAGTACTTC. This sequence encodes CSARGETQYF. This chain connects TRBV20-1 to TRBJ2-5, with D uncertain. Between the trimmed V and J ends, which lost 1 base and 5 bases, there was a span of 2 bases. Per the germline V gene, CDR1 is DFQATT and CDR2 is SNEGSKA (reference sequence). CDR3 length: 10 amino acids.

The V gene is TRBV4-1, the J gene TRBJ2-7, with 11 positions matching TRBD2. Germline trimming cut 1 base from V and 2 bases from J; bases unmatched to any gene: 4. The length of the CDR3 is 16 residues. Germline CDR1 MGHRA, CDR2 YSYEKL. CDR3 in DNA: TGCGCCAGCAGCCAAGTCGTAGCGGGGGGGACCTACGAGCAGTACTTC. The encoded protein is CASSQVVAGGTYEQYF.

This clone occurred a few times. The chain combines TRBV5-1 with TRBJ2-3, with D perhaps TRBD1 (5 bases). Germline values: CDR1 SGHRS, CDR2 YFSETQ. This CDR3 has 14 residues. The V gene lost 4 bases and the J gene lost 2 bases, with 11 bases spanning the gap. The CDR3 is CASSRPGNTDTQYF. The CDR3 DNA reads TGCGCCAGCAGCCGGCCAGGGAACACAGATACGCAGTATTTT. Supplemented by reference TRBV5-1 and TRBJ2-3, the full variable domain reads KAGVTQTPRYLIKTRGQQVTLSCSPISGHRSVSWYQQTPGQGLQFLFEYFSETQRNKGNFPGRFSGRQFSNSRSEMNVSTLELGDSALYLCASSRPGNTDTQYFGPGTRLTVL.

Comments on this clone: An end of the junction does not agree with germline; a read error may underlie this. The CDR3 protein is CASSLAVMGGELKTEAFF. The CDR3 DNA reads TGTGCCAGCAGCTTAGCGGTAATGGGAGGGGAGTTGAAGACTGAAGCTTTCTTT. This chain joins TRBV7-9 and TRBJ1-1, with D possibly being TRBD1 (5 bases). This CDR3 comprises 18 residues. CDR1 and CDR2 from the germline V gene are SEHNR and FQNEAQ (reference sequence). Full variable domain (missing parts from reference TRBV7-9 and TRBJ1-1): DTGVSQNPRHKITKRGQNVTFRCDPISEHNRLYWYRQTLGQGPEFLTYFQNEAQLEKSRLLSDRFSAERPKGSFSTLEIQRTEQGDSAMYLCASSLAVMGGELKTEAFFGQGTRLTVV.

This rearrangement joins TRBV9 to TRBJ2-1; 8 nucleotides agree with TRBD2. The V gene end was trimmed by 0 bases and the J gene end by 7 bases; junction bases not matched to a gene: 9. CDR1 is SGDLS and CDR2 is YYNGEE in the germline V gene. The CDR3 is 16 amino acids. CDR3 amino acids: CASSVEGAGARNEQFF. Here the CDR3 DNA reads TGTGCCAGCAGCGTAGAAGGAGCGGGAGCAAGAAATGAGCAGTTCTTC.

The chain links TRBV7-9 to TRBJ2-7; 9 positions agree with TRBD1. Unmatched junction bases numbered 8, after V lost 1 base and J lost 7 bases. The germline V gene has CDR1 SEHNR and CDR2 FQNEAQ (reference sequence). This CDR3 is 15 amino acids long. CDR3 bases: TGTGCCAGCAGCTTAGTGGGGACAGGGTACCGAGAGCAGTACTTC. Protein: CASSLVGTGYREQYF.

In its sample, this clone is medium-sized. This sequence joins TRBV30 and TRBJ2-7; 7 positions match TRBD2. The CDR3 loop spans 14 amino acids. J lost 3 bases, V lost 2 bases, and 7 bases had no gene match. Germline assignment: CDR1 GTSNPN and CDR2 SVGIG (reference sequence). In nucleotides, the CDR3 is TGTGCCTGGAGTTATGGAGCGGGGATCTACGAGCAGTACTTC. This translates into CAWSYGAGIYEQYF.

J is TRBJ2-3 and V is TRBV7-9; no definite D call. V was pared by 4 bases and J by 1 base, with 6 bases between. CDR1 is SEHNR, CDR2 FQNEAQ, per germline (reference sequence). The length of the CDR3 is 13 residues. CDR3 coding DNA: TGTGCCAGCAGCTCTCTTCGCACAGATACGCAGTATTTT. It translates to CASSSLRTDTQYF.

This clone was recorded only once. The rearrangement joins TRBV27 to TRBJ1-6, with D possibly matching TRBD1 (6 bases). Trimming shortened V by 5 bases and J by 0 bases, and 17 bases separated the two germline ends. Germline V gene lookup returns CDR1 MNHEY and CDR2 SMNVEV (reference sequence). CDR3 size: 18 residues. This CDR3 is CASSANRVPSSYNSPLHF. CDR3 in DNA: TGTGCCAGCAGTGCAAACAGGGTGCCCAGCTCCTATAATTCACCCCTCCACTTT.

This clone was counted between two and nine times. The chain carries TRBV5-5 and TRBJ2-7; the D is unclear. V lost 2 bases and J 0 bases, leaving 6 bases between the germline ends. CDR3 length equals 13 residues. Germline values: CDR1 SGHKS, CDR2 YYEKEE (reference sequence). The CDR3 here is CASSFASSYEQYF. In DNA form, the CDR3 reads TGTGCCAGCAGCTTTGCGTCCTCCTACGAGCAGTACTTC.

The V call is TRBV7-6, the J call TRBJ2-2, with 9 bases identical to TRBD2. The CDR3 extends over 17 amino acids. V dropped 1 base and J dropped 3; count of bases not matched to a gene: 6. From germline, CDR1 is SGHVS and CDR2 FNYEAQ. CDR3 coding DNA: TGTGCCAGCAGCTTAGTTCCCAGCGGGAGGTACACCGGGGAGCTGTTTTTT. The encoded protein is CASSLVPSGRYTGELFF.

V and J are TRBV2 and TRBJ1-1; a weak D match, TRBD1 (5 bases). With 7 bases removed from V and 8 bases from J, the gap between germline ends came to 17 bases. Germline-derived CDR1 and CDR2 are SNHLY and FYNNEI. The CDR3 totals 13 residues. The CDR3 loop reads CASTPPGATEAFF. CDR3 DNA: TGTGCCAGCACTCCCCCCGGGGCGACGGAAGCTTTCTTT.

This clone was found a few times. CDR3 in amino acids: CAWALTAWASTDTQYF. The CDR3, as DNA: TGTGCCTGGGCCCTGACTGCCTGGGCTAGCACAGATACGCAGTATTTT. This chain uses TRBV30 with TRBJ2-3; D remains ambiguous. V was shortened by 5 bases and J by 0 bases, with 18 bases between the two germline ends. Germline V gene sequence: CDR1 GTSNPN, CDR2 SVGIG (reference sequence). The CDR3 runs to 16 residues.

The chain uses TRBV27 and TRBJ1-6; maybe TRBD1 (5 bases). Germline V gives CDR1 MNHEY, CDR2 SMNVEV (reference sequence). The V and J ends lost 5 bases and 12 bases respectively, with 11 bases between them. CDR3 length: 12 residues. CDR3 DNA: TGTGCCAGCAGTCTGGGGACTAGACCCCTCCACTTT. Protein sequence: CASSLGTRPLHF.

The chain has TRBV7-2 and TRBJ2-6, with D perhaps TRBD1 (6 bases). Trimming left V 6 bases short and J 1 base short, with 7 bases between. Germline V gene lookup returns CDR1 SGHTA and CDR2 FQGNSA. There are 14 residues in the CDR3. CDR3: CASSTGSGANVLTF. The CDR3 bases are TGTGCCAGCAGTACAGGGTCTGGGGCCAACGTCCTGACTTTC.

This clone was detected only a few times. The V and J genes are TRBV25-1 and TRBJ2-4; D call uncertain. Germline assignment: CDR1 MGHDK and CDR2 SYGVNS. The CDR3 consists of 13 residues. V dropped 6 bases and J dropped 1 base, with 7 bases sitting between them. CDR3 amino acids: CASSPGAKNIQYF. The CDR3 bases are TGTGCCAGCAGCCCCGGGGCCAAAAACATTCAGTACTTC. The whole variable domain, filled in from reference TRBV25-1 and TRBJ2-4, reads EADIYQTPRYLVIGTGKKITLECSQTMGHDKMYWYQQDPGMELHLIHYSYGVNSTEKGDLSSESTVSRIRTEHFPLTLESARPSHTSQYLCASSPGAKNIQYFGAGTRLSVL.

The chain employs TRBV6-5 and TRBJ1-1; D uncertain. The ends were cut back, 6 bases at V and 5 bases at J, with 4 bases in the middle. In germline, CDR1 is MNHEY, CDR2 SVGAGI. This CDR3 contains 10 residues. This CDR3 is CASRETEAFF. DNA for the CDR3: TGTGCCAGCAGGGAAACTGAAGCTTTCTTT.

V is TRBV7-9 and J is TRBJ2-1; D might be TRBD2 (6 bases). With 4 bases removed from V and 5 bases from J, the gap between germline ends came to 6 bases. CDR1 SEHNR and CDR2 FQNEAQ come from the germline V gene (reference sequence). The CDR3 runs to 12 residues. The CDR3 reads CASSWGDNEQFF. CDR3 bases: TGTGCCAGCAGCTGGGGGGACAATGAGCAGTTCTTC.

The chain joins TRBV27 to TRBJ2-7, with TRBD1 identical over 9 bases. Germline assignment: CDR1 MNHEY and CDR2 SMNVEV (reference sequence). V dropped 6 bases and J dropped 4; count of bases not matched to a gene: 16. The CDR3 length is 17 residues. CDR3 sequence (DNA): TGTGCCAGCAGATTGTCCCGGGACAGGGTGGGATCGTACGAGCAGTACTTC. Translated: CASRLSRDRVGSYEQYF.

The chain combines TRBV11-2 with TRBJ1-2; 9 bases fit TRBD1. Germline assignment: CDR1 SGHAT and CDR2 FQNNGV. CDR3 size: 15 residues. The V segment lost 1 base and the J segment 3 bases; nucleotides outside the gene matches: 3. The CDR3 protein is CASSLAGQGDYGYTF. CDR3 coding DNA: TGTGCCAGCAGCTTAGCGGGACAGGGTGACTATGGCTACACCTTC.

This clone was detected only once. The rearrangement links TRBV5-2 to TRBJ1-1. TRBV5-2 is classified as a pseudogene. This CDR3 comprises 13 residues. Here the CDR3 reads CASSFKRNTEAFF. The DNA of the CDR3 is TGTGCCAGCAGCTTCAAGAGGAACACTGAAGCTTTCTTT.

V and J are TRBV2 and TRBJ1-2, with no clear D. CDR1 and CDR2 (germline): SNHLY, FYNNEI. V lost 0 bases and J lost 2, with 13 bases in between. CDR3 length: 16 residues. The CDR3 nucleotides read TGTGCCAGCAGTGAAGCTCCACCCCCCTGGAACTATGGCTACACCTTC. Translating gives CASSEAPPPWNYGYTF. The full variable domain, rest sourced from reference TRBV2 and TRBJ1-2, is EPEVTQTPSHQVTQMGQEVILRCVPISNHLYFYWYRQILGQKVEFLVSFYNNEISEKSEIFDDQFSVERPDGSNFTLKIRSTKLEDSAMYFCASSEAPPPWNYGYTFGSGTRLTVV.